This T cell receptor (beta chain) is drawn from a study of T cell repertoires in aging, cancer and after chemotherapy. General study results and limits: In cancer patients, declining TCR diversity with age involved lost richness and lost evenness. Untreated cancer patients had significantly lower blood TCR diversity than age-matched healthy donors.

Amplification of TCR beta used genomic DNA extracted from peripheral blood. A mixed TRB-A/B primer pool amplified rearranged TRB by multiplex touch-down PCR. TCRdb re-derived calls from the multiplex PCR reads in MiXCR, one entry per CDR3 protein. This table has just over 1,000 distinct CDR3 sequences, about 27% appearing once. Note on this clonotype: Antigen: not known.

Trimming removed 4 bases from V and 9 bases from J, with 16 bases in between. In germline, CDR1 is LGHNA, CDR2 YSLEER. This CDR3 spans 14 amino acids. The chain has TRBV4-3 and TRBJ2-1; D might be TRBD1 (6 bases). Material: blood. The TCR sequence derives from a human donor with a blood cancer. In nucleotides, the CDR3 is TGCGCCAGCAGCCCCAATGTCGAAGGGGGTGAGCAGTTCTTC. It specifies CASSPNVEGGEQFF.